These 17 T cell receptor beta chains came from one sample sequenced in a study of shared clonotypes between healthy human individuals. Terminally differentiated effector memory CD45RA+ cells were excluded from the naive CD8 cells, which were CD45RO-negative and positively selected for CCR7. Some clones are missing from TCRdb's copy, which holds only in-frame ones; the method was immunoSEQ multiplex PCR. The sample yields millions of clones, around 93% seen once. The sequenced material came from naive CD8+ T cells from PBMCs. The receptors here all came from a young man in good health. Some clones in this sample may be carry-over from other donors' samples.

Worth noting for this clone: Other DNA sequences of this sample code for an identical CDR3. The V gene is TRBV28, the J gene TRBJ2-2; the D is unclear. Trimming shortened V by 3 bases and J by 1 base, and 6 bases separated the two germline ends. CDR3 length: 14 residues. The germline CDR1 and CDR2 sequences are MDHEN and SYDVKM. CDR3 nucleotide sequence: TGTGCCAGCAGTTTTGGGGAGAACACCGGGGAGCTGTTTTTT. Protein sequence: CASSFGENTGELFF.

The chain recombines TRBV18 with TRBJ2-1; D not certain. The CDR3 loop spans 13 amino acids. Trimming cost V 3 bases and J 4 bases, with 7 bases left between them. Germline V CDR1 and CDR2: KGHSH, LQKENI. In DNA form, the CDR3 reads TGTGCCAGCTCACCGCTGAGGTACAATGAGCAGTTCTTC. Protein sequence: CASSPLRYNEQFF.

This rearrangement joins TRBV27 to TRBJ2-5; 11 nucleotides agree with TRBD2. Germline V gene sequence: CDR1 MNHEY, CDR2 SMNVEV (reference sequence). The CDR3 is 17 amino acids. The J segment lost 5 bases and the V segment lost 0 bases, leaving 8 bases of the junction unmatched. The CDR3 DNA reads as TGTGCCAGCAGTTTATCCCATCGACTAGCGGGAACGGAGACCCAGTACTTC. It yields the protein CASSLSHRLAGTETQYF.

The rearrangement uses TRBV29-1 and TRBJ1-4; D may be TRBD1 (5 bases). CDR1 SQVTM and CDR2 ANQGSEA come from the germline V gene. V lost 6 bases, J lost 7 bases, and 21 bases lay in between. This CDR3 region has 15 residues. CDR3 bases: TGCAGCGTGGGCCCCGTGAAGAGGGGTGGTGAAAAACTGTTTTTT. Amino acids: CSVGPVKRGGEKLFF.

The CDR3 DNA is TGTGCCACCGGGTCGGGGTCTGCGACCGGGGAGCTGTTTTTT. Translating gives CATGSGSATGELFF. The rearrangement joins TRBV27 to TRBJ2-2; maybe TRBD2 (5 bases). The CDR3 totals 14 residues. Per the germline V gene, CDR1 is MNHEY and CDR2 is SMNVEV (reference sequence). The germline V and J ends were trimmed by 10 bases and 5 bases, with 17 bases remaining between them.

The rearrangement uses TRBV10-3 and TRBJ2-3; 11 bases align to TRBD2. Germline V gives CDR1 ENHRY, CDR2 SYGVKD. J lost 2 bases, V lost 9 bases, and 4 bases had no gene match. The CDR3 runs to 14 residues. CDR3 sequence reads: CAIRLAGTTDTQYF. CDR3 DNA: TGTGCCATTCGACTAGCGGGGACCACAGATACGCAGTATTTT.

This clone was recorded only once. The V gene is TRBV9, the J gene TRBJ2-2; D is unclear. The germline gives CDR1 SGDLS, CDR2 YYNGEE. The CDR3 totals 12 residues. Trimming pared 1 base from V and 8 bases from J, leaving 6 bases between. The CDR3 spells CASSVFRGELFF. CDR3 sequence (DNA): TGTGCCAGCAGCGTATTCCGGGGGGAGCTGTTTTTT.

V is TRBV9 and J is TRBJ2-3, with D uncertain. Looked up from germline, CDR1 is SGDLS and CDR2 is YYNGEE. Trimming cost V 4 bases and J 3 bases, with 12 bases left between them. The CDR3 is 14 amino acids. CDR3: CASSPIVGTDTQYF. The CDR3 DNA follows: TGTGCCAGCAGCCCTATCGTGGGGACAGATACGCAGTATTTT.

This clone has only one observation. J is TRBJ2-1 and V is TRBV13; 7 bases map to TRBD1. V trimming: 3 bases; J trimming: 4 bases; junction bases outside the gene matches: 12. CDR1 and CDR2 (germline): PRHDT, FYEKMQ (reference sequence). The CDR3 is made up of 17 amino acids. CDR3 nucleotide sequence: TGTGCCAGCAGCTTTAGCCAAACGGGACAGCCTTACAATGAGCAGTTCTTC. Translation: CASSFSQTGQPYNEQFF.

The chain joins TRBV6-5 to TRBJ1-2, with D tentatively TRBD1 (6 bases). The CDR3 is 16 amino acids. Trimming left V 0 bases short and J 4 bases short, with 15 bases between. Per germline, CDR1 MNHEY and CDR2 SVGAGI. The CDR3 sequence: CASSYSTGHRVYGYTF. CDR3 nucleotide sequence: TGTGCCAGCAGTTACTCAACGGGACACCGCGTCTATGGCTACACCTTC.

This sequence joins TRBV28 and TRBJ2-7; D could derive from TRBD1 or TRBD2 (7 bases each). The germline gives CDR1 MDHEN, CDR2 SYDVKM. This CDR3 has 14 amino acids. The ends were cut back, 1 base at V and 4 bases at J, with 11 bases in the middle. This chain's CDR3 is CASSLSGGEYEQYF. For the CDR3, the DNA is TGTGCCAGCAGTTTATCAGGGGGGGAATACGAGCAGTACTTC. Combining the CDR3 with reference TRBV28 and TRBJ2-7 gives the whole variable domain DVKVTQSSRYLVKRTGEKVFLECVQDMDHENMFWYRQDPGLGLRLIYFSYDVKMKEKGDIPEGYSVSREKKERFSLILESASTNQTSMYLCASSLSGGEYEQYFGPGTRLTVT.

The chain carries TRBV4-2 and TRBJ1-2; 10 bases map to TRBD1. Germline V gene data show CDR1 as LGHNA and CDR2 as YNFKEQ. The CDR3 is made up of 15 amino acids. V was clipped by 2 bases and J by 6 bases; unmatched bases: 6. The CDR3 sequence is CASSQLTGGRDGYTF. Written as DNA, the CDR3 is TGTGCCAGCAGCCAACTGACAGGGGGCCGCGATGGCTACACCTTC.

The chain carries TRBV28 and TRBJ1-1; no clear D. The CDR3 consists of 13 residues. With 9 bases removed from V and 4 bases from J, the gap between germline ends came to 15 bases. Germline V gene sequence: CDR1 MDHEN, CDR2 SYDVKM. The CDR3 here is CASNNLAATEAFF. For the CDR3, the DNA is TGTGCCAGTAACAACTTAGCCGCCACTGAAGCTTTCTTT. Full variable domain (rest looked up from reference TRBV28 and TRBJ1-1): DVKVTQSSRYLVKRTGEKVFLECVQDMDHENMFWYRQDPGLGLRLIYFSYDVKMKEKGDIPEGYSVSREKKERFSLILESASTNQTSMYLCASNNLAATEAFFGQGTRLTVV.

The CDR3 sequence: CASSSRLSYNEQFF. In DNA form, the CDR3 reads TGTGCCAGCAGCTCAAGACTGTCCTACAATGAGCAGTTCTTC. This chain connects TRBV11-2 to TRBJ2-1, with D unresolved. Trimming removed 4 bases at V and 1 base at J, with 8 bases between. The CDR3 totals 14 residues. From germline, CDR1 is SGHAT and CDR2 FQNNGV.

The genes are TRBV27 and TRBJ2-3, with 10 bases fitting TRBD2. The V segment lost 8 bases and the J segment 6 bases; nucleotides outside the gene matches: 14. The V gene's germline CDR1 is MNHEY and CDR2 SMNVEV (reference sequence). The CDR3 has 16 residues. The CDR3 nucleotides read TGTGCCAGCCGTGCAGGACTAGCGGTTGGGGGTGATACGCAGTATTTT. Translating gives CASRAGLAVGGDTQYF.

The rearrangement joins TRBV4-3 to TRBJ2-5, with D maybe TRBD2 (6 bases). Trimming took 5 bases from V and 0 from J, leaving 13 bases between them. Looked up from germline, CDR1 is LGHNA and CDR2 is YSLEER. This CDR3 comprises 15 residues. In nucleotides, the CDR3 is TGCGCCAGCAGCTCGGGACTCAAGTACCAAGAGACCCAGTACTTC. Residues: CASSSGLKYQETQYF.

The V call is TRBV9, the J call TRBJ2-1, with TRBD2 identical over 7 bases. The V gene end was trimmed by 0 bases and the J gene end by 1 base; junction bases not matched to a gene: 4. This CDR3 has 16 amino acids. Germline CDR1 reads SGDLS; CDR2 reads YYNGEE. The CDR3 bases are TGTGCCAGCAGCGTAGAGAGCGGGGCTTCCTACAATGAGCAGTTCTTC. It encodes CASSVESGASYNEQFF.